This T cell receptor (beta chain) came from a study of CD8+ T cells in alopecia areata. Findings and caveats of the study: In scalp samples, resident alphabeta T cells of normal skin are also sequenced. Significant decreases in scalp clonality and expanded CD8+ clones followed tofacitinib treatment.

Concerning this clone itself: Its antigen remains unidentified.

The sample's treatment: oral pan-JAK inhibitor, 5-10 mg twice daily. PBMCs were stained for CD3, CD4 and CD8, and CD4+ and CD8+ T cells were sorted. This CDR3 comprises 16 residues. Germline values: CDR1 ENHRY, CDR2 SYGVKD. V lost 4 bases to trimming and J lost 1 base, with 16 bases between them. As the sequencing template, cDNA was produced by extracting RNA and reverse transcribing it. Using immunoSEQ multiplex PCR, the repertoire was profiled, and TCRdb retains in-frame clones only, with some absent. The sample has 200,000 to 250,000 clones; more than 55% are singletons. The chain joins TRBV10-3 to TRBJ1-2, with unresolved D. The sequenced sample was CD4+ T cells sorted from blood, obtained around week 44, from a patient treated with tofacitinib. This clonotype was obtained from a human donor with alopecia areata. The CDR3 nucleotides are TGTGCCATCAGTGTGGGCCCCGGAGCCGATAACTATGGCTACACCTTC. Translating it yields CAISVGPGADNYGYTF.